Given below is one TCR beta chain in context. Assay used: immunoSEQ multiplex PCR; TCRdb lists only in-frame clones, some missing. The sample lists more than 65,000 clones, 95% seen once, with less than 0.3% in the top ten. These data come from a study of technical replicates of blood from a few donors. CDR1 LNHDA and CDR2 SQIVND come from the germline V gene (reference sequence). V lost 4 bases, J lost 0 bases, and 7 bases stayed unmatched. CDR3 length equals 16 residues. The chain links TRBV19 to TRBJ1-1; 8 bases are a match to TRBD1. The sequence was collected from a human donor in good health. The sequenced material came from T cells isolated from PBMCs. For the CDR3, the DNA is TGTGCCAGTAGTACCCCGGACAGGGTGTTGAACACTGAAGCTTTCTTT. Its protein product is CASSTPDRVLNTEAFF.